These 18 T cell receptor beta chains were sequenced from one sample in a study of shared clonotypes between healthy human individuals (dated by TCRdb to 2019 to 2021). The library was built by means of the immunoSEQ multiplex PCR assay. TCRdb took this table from immuneACCESS and kept in-frame rearrangements with V and J called. Such tables lack part of the clones; where checked against another copy, unresolved V genes explain under half of the gap, and the rest is unexplained. The sample contains roughly 490,000 clones, around three quarters of them found a single time. The top ten clones comprise 12% of the sample. The sequenced sample consisted of PBMCs. The receptors were sampled from a middle-aged woman in good health. Some clones in this sample may be carry-over from other donors' samples.

The count of this clone is one. The V gene is TRBV29-1, the J gene TRBJ2-2, with TRBD1 identical over 8 bases. The CDR3 runs 14 residues. V lost 6 bases, J lost 6 bases, and 9 bases stayed unmatched. Germline V gene lookup returns CDR1 SQVTM and CDR2 ANQGSEA. The chain's CDR3 is CSVPGTGVAGELFF. Written as DNA, the CDR3 is TGCAGCGTCCCCGGGACAGGTGTCGCCGGGGAGCTGTTTTTT.

This chain links TRBV7-2 with TRBJ2-2; 8 bases are a match to TRBD2. V lost 5 bases to trimming and J lost 4 bases; unmatched junction nucleotides: 9. This CDR3 contains 16 residues. CDR1 is SGHTA, CDR2 FQGNSA, per germline. The CDR3 protein is CASSPLQRESTGELFF. The DNA of the CDR3 is TGTGCCAGCAGCCCTCTCCAGCGGGAGAGCACCGGGGAGCTGTTTTTT.

The chain carries TRBV19 and TRBJ2-5; the match to TRBD2 covers 9 bases. Near its end, the DNA agrees better with TRBJ2-7, so the J call may be wrong. The CDR3 runs 15 residues. Germline V gives CDR1 LNHDA, CDR2 SQIVND (reference sequence). The CDR3 DNA reads as TGTGCCAGTAGCGTTTTAGCGGGAGAGGGCGCCGAGCAGTACTTC. It translates to CASSVLAGEGAEQYF.

CDR3 nucleotides: TGTGCCATCAGTCTAGGACAGGGGTGGGATGGCTACACCTTC. It codes for CAISLGQGWDGYTF. This rearrangement joins TRBV10-3 to TRBJ1-2; TRBD1 agrees at 9 bases. CDR3 length equals 14 residues. Germline CDR1 is ENHRY and CDR2 is SYGVKD. Losses at the gene ends were 5 bases for V and 6 bases for J; bases not matched to a gene: 7.

The chain uses TRBV5-1 and TRBJ1-2, with 8 bases fitting TRBD1. The CDR3 totals 14 residues. CDR1 and CDR2 from the germline V gene are SGHRS and YFSETQ. J lost 4 bases, V lost 0 bases, and 2 bases had no gene match. CDR3 sequence reads: CASSLDTGGYGYTF. The CDR3 DNA reads as TGCGCCAGCAGCTTGGACACAGGGGGCTATGGCTACACCTTC.

This clone showed up just a few times. V is TRBV9 and J is TRBJ1-1; 8 bases are shared with TRBD1. Germline CDR1 is SGDLS and CDR2 is YYNGEE. The V segment lost 0 bases and the J segment 0 bases; nucleotides outside the gene matches: 1. The CDR3 has 15 residues. The CDR3 loop is CASSVGQGMNTEAFF. As DNA, the CDR3 is TGTGCCAGCAGCGTAGGACAGGGGATGAACACTGAAGCTTTCTTT.

V and J are TRBV28 and TRBJ2-1; 13 nucleotides line up with TRBD2. The CDR3 totals 17 residues. J lost 8 bases, V lost 5 bases, and 12 bases had no gene match. The germline V gene has CDR1 MDHEN and CDR2 SYDVKM. CDR3: CASSIQVGLAGIDEQFF. The DNA for the CDR3 is TGTGCCAGCAGTATCCAGGTGGGACTAGCGGGAATCGATGAGCAGTTCTTC.

V is TRBV9 and J is TRBJ2-1; D not certain. Germline lookup yields CDR1 SGDLS and CDR2 YYNGEE. The CDR3 sequence is 16 residues long. V gave up 4 bases and J gave up 5 bases, with 19 bases separating them. CDR3 region: CASSPYTNPIDNEQFF. Written as DNA, the CDR3 is TGTGCCAGCAGCCCCTATACTAACCCAATAGACAATGAGCAGTTCTTC. The entire variable domain, with the rest obtained from reference TRBV9 and TRBJ2-1, is as follows: DSGVTQTPKHLITATGQRVTLRCSPRSGDLSVYWYQQSLDQGLQFLIQYYNGEERAKGNILERFSAQQFPDLHSELNLSSLELGDSALYFCASSPYTNPIDNEQFFGPGTRLTVL.

A note on this clone: This may arise from a read error, as a much more abundant clone is one base away. The chain employs TRBV4-1 and TRBJ2-7, with D tentatively TRBD1 (6 bases). The CDR3 is 16 residues long. Germline V gives CDR1 MGHRA, CDR2 YSYEKL. This CDR3 reads CASSRDRQVPSYGQYF. As DNA, the CDR3 is TGCGCCAGCAGCCGGGACCGACAGGTACCCTCCTACGGGCAGTACTTC.

The rearrangement uses TRBV18 and TRBJ1-1, with 8 bases lining up with TRBD1. This CDR3 is 13 amino acids long. After removal of 3 bases from V and 6 bases from J, the junction contained 3 bases not matched to a gene. Germline V gives CDR1 KGHSH, CDR2 LQKENI. The CDR3 loop reads CASSPDRAAEAFF. The CDR3 DNA follows: TGTGCCAGCTCACCGGACAGGGCGGCTGAAGCTTTCTTT.

V gene TRBV28 combines with J gene TRBJ1-5; maybe TRBD1 (6 bases). Germline loops: CDR1 MDHEN, CDR2 SYDVKM. V lost 5 bases, J lost 9 bases, and 14 bases lay in between. This CDR3 has 13 residues. In DNA form, the CDR3 reads TGTGCCAGCAGTGGGGGCATACTGAGGCCCCAGCATTTT. Its protein product is CASSGGILRPQHF.

This chain joins TRBV10-3 and TRBJ1-2; D gene uncertain. The CDR3 has 14 amino acids. V was trimmed by 6 bases and J by 3 bases, leaving 14 bases between them. Germline CDR1 ENHRY, CDR2 SYGVKD. CDR3 bases: TGTGCCATCAGCCCCGACGCCCGTGACTATGGCTACACCTTC. This gives the protein CAISPDARDYGYTF.

Concerning this clone itself: The sample holds other DNA sequences that translate to the same CDR3. This chain links TRBV10-2 with TRBJ2-1; TRBD2 matches 12 bases. Trimming took 6 bases from V and 3 from J; bases not matched to a gene: 0. The CDR3 is 14 amino acids. Per the germline V gene, CDR1 is WSHSY and CDR2 is SAAADI. CDR3 sequence reads: CASRLAGGYNEQFF. The CDR3 DNA reads as TGCGCCAGCAGACTAGCGGGGGGCTACAATGAGCAGTTCTTC.

This clone has only a few counts. V and J are TRBV4-1 and TRBJ1-1; no definite D call. The CDR3 consists of 14 residues. The germline CDR1 and CDR2 sequences are MGHRA and YSYEKL. Deletions cut 4 bases from V and 3 bases from J, with 12 bases between. CDR3 coding DNA: TGCGCCAGCAGCCCCGAGATTCGAGACACTGAAGCTTTCTTT. Translating it yields CASSPEIRDTEAFF.

The genes are TRBV18 and TRBJ1-2, with 9 bases aligning to TRBD1. The CDR3 sequence is 17 residues long. Germline-derived CDR1 and CDR2 are KGHSH and LQKENI. J gave up 3 bases and V 2 bases, and 10 bases lay outside the gene matches. CDR3 sequence reads: CASSPTETGGVDYGYTF. The DNA of the CDR3 is TGTGCCAGCTCACCAACGGAAACAGGGGGCGTCGACTATGGCTACACCTTC.

This clone was counted a single time. The V gene is TRBV20-1, the J gene TRBJ1-6; unclear D gene. V was clipped by 4 bases and J by 14 bases, with 9 bases between them. This CDR3 spans 10 amino acids. Per the germline V gene, CDR1 is DFQATT and CDR2 is SNEGSKA (reference sequence). CDR3 nucleotides: TGCAGTGCTATCTGGCAGTCCCTCCACTTT. It is translated as CSAIWQSLHF.

This chain connects TRBV7-6 to TRBJ2-5, with TRBD1 matching over 11 bases. This CDR3 has 16 residues. The germline V gene has CDR1 SGHVS and CDR2 FNYEAQ. The V and J ends lost 5 bases and 4 bases, in that order; junction bases with no gene match: 9. CDR3 DNA sequence: TGTGCCAGCAGCCCCCCCTGGACAGGGGGCGGAGAGACCCAGTACTTC. Protein: CASSPPWTGGGETQYF.

The V gene is TRBV4-1, the J gene TRBJ2-3, with 9 bases lining up with TRBD1. V shed 1 base, J shed 2 bases, and the junction held 4 bases outside the gene matches. In germline, CDR1 is MGHRA, CDR2 YSYEKL. The CDR3 totals 16 residues. CDR3 amino acids: CASSQGDRASTDTQYF. CDR3 DNA: TGCGCCAGCAGCCAAGGGGACAGGGCCTCCACAGATACGCAGTATTTT.